The 26 T cell receptor beta chains given below trace back to one sample, sequenced in a study of blood T cell repertoires in COVID-19 (dated by TCRdb to the early 2020s). The method was the immunoSEQ multiplex PCR assay. TCRdb mirrors the immuneACCESS table, restricted to in-frame sequences. Some clones are absent from its copies; in checked studies, under half trace to an unresolved V gene, and the reason for the others is unknown. The sample records roughly 80,000 clones, almost 85% of which are singletons. Together, the top ten hold around a fifth of the sample. Sequencing was done on a sample of peripheral blood. The receptor set was obtained from a human donor in a cohort sampled during active COVID-19.

V gene TRBV18 combines with J gene TRBJ2-1; D remains ambiguous. Between the trimmed V and J ends, which lost 3 bases and 0 bases, there was a span of 6 bases. The CDR3 is 14 residues long. Germline V gene sequence: CDR1 KGHSH, CDR2 LQKENI. The CDR3 DNA sequence: TGTGCCAGCTCACCCCCTAGCTCCTACAATGAGCAGTTCTTC. Translated: CASSPPSSYNEQFF.

The chain recombines TRBV2 with TRBJ2-7, with TRBD1 identical over 9 bases. The V gene's germline CDR1 is SNHLY and CDR2 FYNNEI. CDR3 length: 13 residues. J was trimmed by 2 bases and V by 9 bases; bases with no gene match: 5. DNA for the CDR3: TGTGCCAGTAACCGGGACAGGGCCTACGAGCAGTACTTC. Translation gives CASNRDRAYEQYF. The full variable domain, in which reference TRBV2 and TRBJ2-7 provide the parts outside the CDR3, is EPEVTQTPSHQVTQMGQEVILRCVPISNHLYFYWYRQILGQKVEFLVSFYNNEISEKSEIFDDQFSVERPDGSNFTLKIRSTKLEDSAMYFCASNRDRAYEQYFGPGTRLTVT.

This sequence joins TRBV30 and TRBJ2-5; D is possibly TRBD2 (5 bases). Germline CDR1 GTSNPN, CDR2 SVGIG (reference sequence). This CDR3 is 13 amino acids long. V lost 1 base to trimming and J lost 4 bases, with 10 bases between them. CDR3 amino acids: CAWSALVGETQYF. The DNA of the CDR3 is TGTGCCTGGAGTGCACTAGTTGGAGAGACCCAGTACTTC.

This chain joins TRBV4-2 and TRBJ2-2, with 7 bases identical to TRBD1. The CDR3 totals 14 residues. V was clipped by 5 bases and J by 2 bases; unmatched bases: 2. The germline CDR1 and CDR2 sequences are LGHNA and YNFKEQ. The CDR3 region is CASSGTVNTGELFF. The DNA for the CDR3 is TGTGCCAGCAGCGGGACAGTCAACACCGGGGAGCTGTTTTTT.

The gene calls are TRBV28 and TRBJ1-2; 11 positions match TRBD1. V gave up 6 bases and J gave up 5 bases; unmatched junction bases: 5. The germline gives CDR1 MDHEN, CDR2 SYDVKM. The CDR3 consists of 14 residues. CDR3 sequence: CASRFGTGGYGYTF. DNA for the CDR3: TGTGCCAGCAGATTTGGGACAGGGGGATATGGCTACACCTTC.

In its sample, this clone was seen many times. The genes are TRBV5-5 and TRBJ2-1, with D uncertain. The ends were cut back, 0 bases at V and 0 bases at J, with 13 bases in the middle. Germline V gene sequence: CDR1 SGHKS, CDR2 YYEKEE (reference sequence). CDR3 size: 17 residues. CDR3 loop: CASSLVMGESSYNEQFF. For the CDR3, the DNA is TGTGCCAGCAGCTTGGTTATGGGCGAGAGCTCCTACAATGAGCAGTTCTTC.

V usage is TRBV7-2 and J usage is TRBJ1-1; no definite D call. With 1 base removed from V and 4 bases from J, the gap between germline ends came to 10 bases. Germline V gives CDR1 SGHTA, CDR2 FQGNSA. The CDR3 spans 14 residues. DNA for the CDR3: TGTGCCAGCAGCTTAGGTCGGGAGGGCACTGAAGCTTTCTTT. Translated: CASSLGREGTEAFF.

The chain links TRBV6-6 to TRBJ1-2, with 7 bases aligning to TRBD1. Germline V lookup: CDR1 MNHNY, CDR2 SVGAGI (reference sequence). This CDR3 is 14 amino acids long. V shed 8 bases, J shed 7 bases, and the junction held 13 bases outside the gene matches. CDR3 DNA sequence: TGTGCCAGCCTCGACAGGGACGGTTCGGGTGGCTACACCTTC. This gives the protein CASLDRDGSGGYTF.

The chain recombines TRBV18 with TRBJ1-2, with unresolved D. This CDR3 comprises 13 residues. Trimming left V 3 bases short and J 1 base short, with 6 bases between. The germline V gene encodes CDR1 KGHSH and CDR2 LQKENI. The CDR3 nucleotides read TGTGCCAGCTCACCTGGGCTTAACTATGGCTACACCTTC. Translating it yields CASSPGLNYGYTF. The variable domain in full, completed from reference TRBV18 and TRBJ1-2, reads NAGVMQNPRHLVRRRGQEARLRCSPMKGHSHVYWYRQLPEEGLKFMVYLQKENIIDESGMPKERFSAEFPKEGPSILRIQQVVRGDSAAYFCASSPGLNYGYTFGSGTRLTVV.

The chain has TRBV9 and TRBJ1-2, with D tentatively TRBD1 (6 bases). There are 14 residues in the CDR3. Trimming pared 0 bases from V and 7 bases from J, leaving 13 bases between. Germline V gene sequence: CDR1 SGDLS, CDR2 YYNGEE. CDR3 coding DNA: TGTGCCAGCAGCGTAGAAGCTGGGGGCACTGGCTACACCTTC. Its protein product is CASSVEAGGTGYTF.

V is TRBV7-9 and J is TRBJ2-7; possible D gene TRBD1, 6 bases. This CDR3 is 15 amino acids long. Trimming removed 5 bases at V and 2 bases at J, with 16 bases between. Germline loops: CDR1 SEHNR, CDR2 FQNEAQ (reference sequence). The CDR3 here is CASSPGAVNTYEQYF. In DNA form, the CDR3 reads TGTGCCAGCAGCCCAGGGGCGGTGAATACCTACGAGCAGTACTTC. Looking up the rest from reference TRBV7-9 and TRBJ2-7 gives the full variable domain: DTGVSQNPRHKITKRGQNVTFRCDPISEHNRLYWYRQTLGQGPEFLTYFQNEAQLEKSRLLSDRFSAERPKGSFSTLEIQRTEQGDSAMYLCASSPGAVNTYEQYFGPGTRLTVT.

The V gene is TRBV27, the J gene TRBJ2-1, with 10 bases lining up with TRBD2. Trimming removed 0 bases from V and 6 bases from J; junction bases left unmatched: 2. The CDR3 runs 15 residues. Germline CDR1 and CDR2: MNHEY and SMNVEV (reference sequence). The CDR3 coding sequence is TGTGCCAGCAGTTTATCAGCGGGGGGGTCCAATGAGCAGTTCTTC. Amino acids: CASSLSAGGSNEQFF.

A few counts support this clone. The chain has TRBV6-6 and TRBJ1-2; D might be TRBD1 (6 bases). The CDR3 length is 13 residues. The germline CDR1 and CDR2 sequences are MNHNY and SVGAGI (reference sequence). The V end lost 5 bases, the J end lost 4 bases, and 11 bases lay between the germline ends. The CDR3 protein is CASSADSFYGYTF. The CDR3 DNA sequence: TGTGCCAGCAGTGCGGACAGCTTCTATGGCTACACCTTC.

This chain connects TRBV3-1 (or the pseudogene TRBV3-2) to TRBJ1-1; no clear D. V dropped 3 bases and J dropped 7 bases, with 9 bases sitting between them. The germline V gene has CDR1 LGHDT and CDR2 YNNKEL (reference sequence). This CDR3 has 12 amino acids. The CDR3 DNA is TGTGCCAGCAGCCAGTGGGCTGGTGAAGCTTTCTTT. Amino acids: CASSQWAGEAFF.

This chain uses TRBV12-3 or TRBV12-4 with TRBJ1-2, with D possibly TRBD1 on 6 matching bases. The ends were cut back, 5 bases at V and 4 bases at J, with 11 bases in the middle. The CDR3 loop spans 13 amino acids. CDR3 bases: TGTGCCAGCAGTCCACAGGGTTCCTATGGCTACACCTTC. The encoded protein is CASSPQGSYGYTF.

V is TRBV20-1 and J is TRBJ1-1, with D unresolved. The CDR3 contains 13 residues. CDR1 and CDR2 (germline): DFQATT, SNEGSKA (reference sequence). Trimming removed 3 bases at V and 5 bases at J, with 13 bases between. In DNA, the CDR3 is TGCAGTGCTAGTCTTCGACATCGGACTGAAGCTTTCTTT. Protein product: CSASLRHRTEAFF.

This clone was observed a handful of times. The V call is TRBV3-1 (or the pseudogene TRBV3-2), the J call TRBJ2-7; 7 bases are shared with TRBD1. Per germline, CDR1 LGHDT and CDR2 YNNKEL (reference sequence). This CDR3 has 15 amino acids. V lost 2 bases and J lost 6; bases outside the gene matches: 10. In nucleotides, the CDR3 is TGTGCCAGCAGCCAATCCCTTCGGACAGGCCCCGAGCAGTACTTC. Its translation: CASSQSLRTGPEQYF.

The rearrangement links TRBV9 to TRBJ1-1; tentatively, D is TRBD1 (6 bases). CDR3 length: 15 residues. CDR1 is SGDLS and CDR2 is YYNGEE in the germline V gene. V lost 4 bases, J lost 3 bases, and 16 bases lay in between. CDR3 sequence reads: CASSTRHAGDTEAFF. CDR3 nucleotides: TGTGCCAGCAGCACCCGACATGCAGGGGACACTGAAGCTTTCTTT.

This clone was picked up a small number of times. The chain employs TRBV5-1 and TRBJ1-3; 11 nucleotides agree with TRBD1. Germline CDR1 reads SGHRS; CDR2 reads YFSETQ. The junction had 1 base not matched to a gene; V was cut back by 0 bases and J by 8 bases. The CDR3 has 14 amino acids. Here the CDR3 DNA reads TGCGCCAGCAGCTTGGGGACAGGGGGCTACACCATATATTTT. It codes for CASSLGTGGYTIYF.

This CDR3 reads CASSVAGENSPLHF. Written as DNA, the CDR3 is TGTGCCAGCAGCGTAGCCGGGGAGAATTCACCCCTCCACTTT. The chain recombines TRBV9 with TRBJ1-6; the D is unclear. Germline V CDR1 and CDR2: SGDLS, YYNGEE. Trimming removed 0 bases from V and 7 bases from J, with 8 bases in between. The CDR3 is 14 residues long.

The table lists this clone with a few counts. The rearrangement links TRBV5-1 to TRBJ1-4; no reliable D call. Germline V gene data show CDR1 as SGHRS and CDR2 as YFSETQ. V lost 5 bases and J 0 bases, leaving 5 bases between the germline ends. The CDR3 has 13 amino acids. The CDR3 region has the DNA TGCGCCAGCAGTACTGCAACTAATGAAAAACTGTTTTTT. This translates into CASSTATNEKLFF.

The rearrangement joins TRBV7-3 to TRBJ1-1, with 9 bases fitting TRBD1. Germline assignment: CDR1 SGHTA and CDR2 FQGTGA. J gave up 5 bases and V 1 base, and 5 bases lay outside the gene matches. The CDR3 has 15 residues. CDR3 loop: CASSLMGQGPTEAFF. CDR3 in DNA: TGTGCCAGCAGCTTAATGGGACAGGGCCCGACTGAAGCTTTCTTT.

V and J are TRBV19 and TRBJ2-3; 9 nucleotides line up with TRBD2. Germline values: CDR1 LNHDA, CDR2 SQIVND (reference sequence). V shed 3 bases and J 4 bases; nucleotides not matched to a gene: 14. The CDR3 is made up of 18 amino acids. CDR3 DNA: TGTGCCAGTAGTATTACTACTCTTCTAGCGGGGCGTCCAGATACGCAGTATTTT. Amino acids: CASSITTLLAGRPDTQYF.

The chain recombines TRBV6-1 with TRBJ1-5, with D tentatively TRBD1 (6 bases). CDR1 is MNHNS, CDR2 SASEGT, per germline. This CDR3 region has 15 residues. The germline V and J ends were trimmed by 0 bases and 3 bases, with 9 bases remaining between them. The CDR3 here is CASSEARGPNQPQHF. The CDR3 coding sequence is TGTGCCAGCAGTGAAGCCAGGGGACCCAATCAGCCCCAGCATTTT.

This clone turned up a few times. The chain is built from TRBV7-2 and TRBJ1-5; TRBD1 might be the D (5 bases). Trimming left V 5 bases short and J 2 bases short, with 13 bases between. This CDR3 region has 15 residues. Germline V gene lookup returns CDR1 SGHTA and CDR2 FQGNSA. CDR3 nucleotide sequence: TGTGCCAGCAGCCCCAGGGCTGGGGGCAATCAGCCCCAGCATTTT. The encoded protein is CASSPRAGGNQPQHF.

This chain connects TRBV19 to TRBJ2-5; no reliable D call. Germline V CDR1 and CDR2: LNHDA, SQIVND (reference sequence). This CDR3 spans 11 amino acids. V gave up 5 bases and J gave up 5 bases, with 6 bases separating them. The CDR3 here is CASSAGETQYF. Written as DNA, the CDR3 is TGTGCCAGTAGTGCCGGGGAGACCCAGTACTTC.